The TCR beta chain under discussion was sequenced for a study of T cell responses to AZD1222 COVID-19 vaccine. Whole-study context: Timing groups of about 4 and about 12 weeks for second doses were pooled. General observations from the study: Donors, mostly white British, included more females; clonal diversity was possibly underestimated. Rises in breadth and depth of Spike-specific TCRs came after two AZD1222 doses. Nearly half of unique spike-specific TCRs reportedly avoided B.1.351 and B.1.1.7 mutated regions.

The CDR3 loop spans 17 amino acids. The junction had 7 bases not matched to a gene; V was cut back by 2 bases and J by 1 base. Germline assignment: CDR1 MNHEY and CDR2 SMNVEV (reference sequence). Regarding this clone: Its antigen is unidentified.

TCRdb's table, derived via immunoSEQ multiplex PCR, lists solely in-frame clones and lacks some. The sample includes some 180,000 clones, around 88% of them seen just once. This receptor was identified in an adult in good health. The chain joins TRBV27 to TRBJ2-2; 7 bases line up with TRBD2. The sample in question was peripheral blood, obtained on day 0 of AZD1222 vaccination. The chain's CDR3 is CASSLLKRGMNTGELFF. DNA of the CDR3: TGTGCCAGCAGTTTACTGAAGCGGGGAATGAACACCGGGGAGCTGTTTTTT.